This entry is about one T cell receptor beta chain. Patients from Seattle were sampled longitudinally, starting during active infection. This specimen comes from a study of blood T cell repertoires in COVID-19. Study context: The United States, Italy and Spain provided the acute and convalescent COVID-19 samples.

This CDR3 is 13 amino acids long. Trimming took off 5 bases at V and 6 bases at J, with 14 bases between the two ends. Looked up from germline, CDR1 is SGHTA and CDR2 is FQGNSA. Clones were sequenced by immunoSEQ multiplex PCR, and TCRdb holds only the in-frame ones, with some missing. Among about 50,000 clones, roughly 89% were seen once, and the ten largest hold around two fifths. The rearrangement joins TRBV7-2 to TRBJ2-7; the D gene is possibly TRBD1 (5 bases). What was sequenced was peripheral blood. This receptor was obtained from a woman in her fifties or sixties with COVID-19, enrolled during active disease. CDR3 protein: CASSLGAVREQYF. CDR3 bases: TGTGCCAGCAGCCTAGGGGCAGTCCGCGAGCAGTACTTC.